The 10 T cell receptor beta chains below all came from one sample that was sequenced in a study of T cell responses to AZD1222 COVID-19 vaccine. Libraries were prepared by immunoSEQ multiplex PCR; TCRdb keeps only in-frame clonotypes and omits some of them. The top ten clones hold about 1.5% of a sample with 140,000 or so clones, 85% to 90% of them seen once. The input for sequencing was peripheral blood, taken on day 0 of AZD1222 vaccination. These receptors came from an adult in good health.

The chain employs TRBV19 and TRBJ2-2, with D uncertain. The germline V gene encodes CDR1 LNHDA and CDR2 SQIVND (reference sequence). This CDR3 comprises 16 residues. V was shortened by 3 bases and J by 4 bases, with 15 bases between the two germline ends. The CDR3 loop reads CASSIRSARPTGELFF. In nucleotides, the CDR3 is TGTGCCAGTAGTATTCGGTCAGCCAGACCCACCGGGGAGCTGTTTTTT.

This clone was picked up a small number of times. The CDR3 region has the DNA TGTGCCAGCAGTTACTCGAACCTCGGCTCCTACGAGCAGTACTTC. Protein: CASSYSNLGSYEQYF. The chain recombines TRBV6-5 with TRBJ2-7; no definite D call. CDR3 length equals 15 residues. Germline loops: CDR1 MNHEY, CDR2 SVGAGI. V dropped 0 bases and J dropped 0 bases, with 9 bases sitting between them.

The chain uses TRBV5-6 and TRBJ2-7, with a weak D call TRBD1 (6 bases). Germline CDR1 SGHDT, CDR2 YYEEEE. There are 15 residues in the CDR3. Trimming removed 1 base from V and 2 bases from J, with 13 bases in between. The CDR3 DNA follows: TGTGCCAGCAGCTTGTTCTCAGGGGCCACCTACGAGCAGTACTTC. Residues: CASSLFSGATYEQYF.

The V gene is TRBV30, the J gene TRBJ1-5, with TRBD1 matching over 10 bases. Germline assignment: CDR1 GTSNPN and CDR2 SVGIG (reference sequence). Trimming took 2 bases from V and 7 from J; bases not matched to a gene: 5. The CDR3 contains 14 residues. The CDR3 DNA reads TGTGCCTGGAGTAAGGGACAGGGGAAGCAGCCCCAGCATTTT. Translated, it gives CAWSKGQGKQPQHF.

V and J are TRBV5-5 and TRBJ2-2, with D hard to call. V was pared by 0 bases and J by 1 base, with 7 bases between. CDR1 and CDR2 from the germline V gene are SGHKS and YYEKEE (reference sequence). The CDR3 is 15 amino acids. The CDR3 DNA is TGTGCCAGCAGCTTGGCACTCCTGAACACCGGGGAGCTGTTTTTT. It encodes CASSLALLNTGELFF.

In its sample, this clone was seen once. The chain employs TRBV25-1 and TRBJ1-1; the D gene is possibly TRBD1 (5 bases). The germline gives CDR1 MGHDK, CDR2 SYGVNS. The CDR3 is 14 amino acids. The V end lost 3 bases, the J end lost 0 bases, and 8 bases lay between the germline ends. The CDR3, as DNA: TGTGCCAGCAGTGAGGGCAGGGTGAACACTGAAGCTTTCTTT. It codes for CASSEGRVNTEAFF.

This chain uses TRBV10-1 with TRBJ2-1; D is tentatively TRBD1 or TRBD2 (6 bases each). This CDR3 is 15 amino acids long. Trimming took 5 bases from V and 7 from J, leaving 18 bases between them. Germline V gene lookup returns CDR1 WNHNN and CDR2 SYGVQD (reference sequence). CDR3 in amino acids: CASSKAGHGLNEQFF. The CDR3 coding sequence is TGCGCCAGCAGTAAGGCGGGACATGGCCTTAATGAGCAGTTCTTC.

The chain joins TRBV27 to TRBJ1-1; 7 bases fit TRBD1. Germline CDR1 and CDR2: MNHEY and SMNVEV (reference sequence). This CDR3 contains 15 residues. V shed 4 bases, J shed 1 base, and the junction held 6 bases outside the gene matches. Here the CDR3 DNA reads TGTGCCAGCAGTTGGAAGGGGGCGGGGAACACTGAAGCTTTCTTT. Its protein product is CASSWKGAGNTEAFF.

This chain joins TRBV9 and TRBJ1-1; TRBD1 is a possible D gene (5 bases). This CDR3 has 14 residues. The V end was cut by 2 bases, the J end by 5 bases, with 13 bases between. Per germline, CDR1 SGDLS and CDR2 YYNGEE. CDR3 in amino acids: CASSVGRARTEAFF. DNA for the CDR3: TGTGCCAGCAGCGTCGGCAGGGCGAGGACTGAAGCTTTCTTT.

V and J are TRBV27 and TRBJ2-1, with D perhaps TRBD2 (5 bases). V was cut by 2 bases and J by 7 bases, with 15 bases left in between. Germline CDR1 is MNHEY and CDR2 is SMNVEV (reference sequence). The CDR3 length is 15 residues. This CDR3 reads CASSLNGVKVNEQFF. For the CDR3, the DNA is TGTGCCAGCAGTTTAAACGGGGTGAAAGTTAATGAGCAGTTCTTC.